These 21 T cell receptor beta chains came from one sample sequenced in a study of shared T cell receptors in the human thymus. This table comes from immunoSEQ multiplex PCR, and its TCRdb copy is limited to in-frame clones, with some not included. Of 700,000 or so clones listed, approximately 85% are singletons. This same sample was also part of a study on human thymus T cells.

Sequencing input: thymocytes. The source is a girl under three years old with a congenital heart defect.

This sequence joins TRBV7-9 and TRBJ2-3, with TRBD1 matching 9 bases. The V gene's germline CDR1 is SEHNR and CDR2 FQNEAQ (reference sequence). The CDR3 covers 17 residues. With V trimmed by 2 bases and J by 7 bases, 13 bases remained unmatched. CDR3 loop: CASSLSVRDREAYTQYF. The CDR3 DNA follows: TGTGCCAGCAGCTTATCAGTCCGGGACAGGGAGGCCTATACGCAGTATTTT.

The V and J genes are TRBV14 and TRBJ1-2; D call uncertain. Looked up from germline, CDR1 is SGHDN and CDR2 is FVKESK. Trimming cost V 4 bases and J 4 bases, with 10 bases left between them. This CDR3 has 13 residues. DNA for the CDR3: TGTGCCAGCAGCCGTCTGTACGGCTATGGCTACACCTTC. Its protein is CASSRLYGYGYTF. The full variable domain, rest sourced from reference TRBV14 and TRBJ1-2, is EAGVTQFPSHSVIEKGQTVTLRCDPISGHDNLYWYRRVMGKEIKFLLHFVKESKQDESGMPNNRFLAERTGGTYSTLKVQPAELEDSGVYFCASSRLYGYGYTFGSGTRLTVV.

The rearrangement joins TRBV5-1 to TRBJ2-5; 9 nucleotides align to TRBD1. J gave up 5 bases and V 2 bases, and 13 bases lay outside the gene matches. CDR1 SGHRS and CDR2 YFSETQ come from the germline V gene. CDR3 size: 17 residues. The chain's CDR3 is CASSLGTGFLGLETQYF. In DNA form, the CDR3 reads TGCGCCAGCAGCTTAGGGACAGGGTTCCTAGGTTTGGAGACCCAGTACTTC.

The chain has TRBV20-1 and TRBJ1-5; D remains unclear. This CDR3 is 11 amino acids long. Per germline, CDR1 DFQATT and CDR2 SNEGSKA (reference sequence). The V and J ends lost 7 bases and 11 bases respectively, with 15 bases between them. This chain's CDR3 is CSVHRRGSQHF. CDR3 in DNA: TGCAGTGTTCACCGCCGAGGGTCCCAGCATTTT.

As DNA, the CDR3 is TGTGCCAGCCCTGGGAGCGGGACAGGGAACGATACGCAGTATTTT. Its translation: CASPGSGTGNDTQYF. The chain employs TRBV6-1 and TRBJ2-3, with 9 bases matching TRBD1. The CDR3 contains 15 residues. Trimming removed 8 bases from V and 6 bases from J; junction bases left unmatched: 12. The germline CDR1 and CDR2 sequences are MNHNS and SASEGT.

This sequence joins TRBV4-1 and TRBJ1-1, with unresolved D. The CDR3 has 13 amino acids. Germline V lookup: CDR1 MGHRA, CDR2 YSYEKL. V was cut by 0 bases and J by 6 bases, with 8 bases left in between. The CDR3 DNA reads TGCGCCAGCAGCCAAGAACTCCGTCCTGAAGCTTTCTTT. Amino acid sequence: CASSQELRPEAFF.

The V gene is TRBV7-6, the J gene TRBJ2-3; 7 bases align to TRBD1. In germline, CDR1 is SGHVS, CDR2 FNYEAQ. The ends lost 4 bases at V and 1 base at J; junction bases unmatched: 8. CDR3 size: 16 residues. This chain's CDR3 is CASSSDRQGGTDTQYF. DNA of the CDR3: TGTGCCAGCAGCTCCGATCGACAGGGTGGCACAGATACGCAGTATTTT. Using reference TRBV7-6 and TRBJ2-3 for the parts outside the CDR3, the full variable domain is GAGVSQSPRYKVTKRGQDVALRCDPISGHVSLYWYRQALGQGPEFLTYFNYEAQQDKSGLPNDRFSAERPEGSISTLTIQRTEQRDSAMYRCASSSDRQGGTDTQYFGPGTRLTVL.

This clone was seen more than once but under ten times. The rearrangement joins TRBV28 to TRBJ1-2, with D hard to call. V lost 5 bases and J lost 5, with 21 bases in between. The CDR3 spans 16 residues. Germline V gene sequence: CDR1 MDHEN, CDR2 SYDVKM. CDR3 DNA sequence: TGTGCCAGCAGTGTGGTTCAGGTGGCGTCCTGGTATGGCTACACCTTC. Protein: CASSVVQVASWYGYTF.

The J gene is TRBJ1-1, the V gene TRBV5-4, with TRBD1 as a possible D gene (6 bases). Trimming stripped 5 bases from V and 3 bases from J, with 14 bases between. Germline assignment: CDR1 SGHNT and CDR2 YYREEE (reference sequence). The CDR3 length is 14 residues. In DNA, the CDR3 is TGTGCCAGCAGTTCTGACAGGAGTTACACTGAAGCTTTCTTT. As protein: CASSSDRSYTEAFF.

This chain uses TRBV4-3 with TRBJ2-5; D perhaps matches TRBD1 (6 bases). Germline CDR1 and CDR2: LGHNA and YSLEER. This CDR3 spans 15 amino acids. V lost 3 bases and J 9 bases, leaving 20 bases between the germline ends. The CDR3 is CASSHGPTGLRSQYF. In DNA form, the CDR3 reads TGCGCCAGCAGCCATGGGCCCACAGGGTTGAGGTCCCAGTACTTC.

The rearrangement uses TRBV28 and TRBJ1-2; TRBD1 matches at 7 bases. J lost 1 base, V lost 6 bases, and 11 bases had no gene match. Per the germline V gene, CDR1 is MDHEN and CDR2 is SYDVKM. The CDR3 totals 16 residues. This CDR3 reads CASRSSGTEINYGYTF. In nucleotides, the CDR3 is TGTGCCAGCAGATCATCCGGGACAGAGATTAACTATGGCTACACCTTC.

This chain uses TRBV14 with TRBJ2-5; TRBD1 might be the D (6 bases). Trimming stripped 2 bases from V and 5 bases from J, with 27 bases between. This CDR3 region has 19 residues. Germline values: CDR1 SGHDN, CDR2 FVKESK. The CDR3 spells CASSQRTREYTGIRETQYF. The CDR3 coding sequence is TGTGCCAGCAGCCAAAGGACACGTGAGTACACAGGGATCAGGGAGACCCAGTACTTC.

V is TRBV10-1 and J is TRBJ2-3, with 7 bases identical to TRBD1. V gave up 4 bases and J gave up 2 bases; unmatched junction bases: 9. The CDR3 length is 16 residues. The germline CDR1 and CDR2 sequences are WNHNN and SYGVQD (reference sequence). The CDR3, as DNA: TGCGCCAGCAGTGCAACAGGGGCCCTACCCACAGATACGCAGTATTTT. Amino acid sequence: CASSATGALPTDTQYF.

This chain connects TRBV12-5 to TRBJ2-1; 7 bases match TRBD2. Germline lookup yields CDR1 LGHNT and CDR2 FRNRAP. V was pared by 5 bases and J by 14 bases, with 9 bases of the junction left unmatched. The CDR3 has 12 residues. This chain's CDR3 is CASGAKAGPKFF. DNA of the CDR3: TGTGCTAGTGGTGCTAAAGCGGGACCGAAGTTCTTC.

A single count supports this clone. The J gene is TRBJ1-1, the V gene TRBV25-1; D not certain. Germline V CDR1 and CDR2: MGHDK, SYGVNS. This CDR3 comprises 12 residues. V lost 4 bases, J lost 0 bases, and 3 bases lay in between. CDR3 residues: CASSAMNTEAFF. CDR3 bases: TGTGCCAGCAGTGCCATGAACACTGAAGCTTTCTTT.

V is TRBV6-1 and J is TRBJ2-7; tentative D call: TRBD1 (5 bases). Trimming took off 0 bases at V and 2 bases at J, with 17 bases between the two ends. CDR3 length equals 17 residues. In germline, CDR1 is MNHNS, CDR2 SASEGT. CDR3 region: CASSEARRVTVTYEQYF. The CDR3 region has the DNA TGTGCCAGCAGTGAAGCGAGACGGGTGACAGTAACCTACGAGCAGTACTTC.

The chain employs TRBV7-2 and TRBJ1-2; D is undetermined. With 1 base removed from V and 4 bases from J, the gap between germline ends came to 13 bases. CDR1 SGHTA and CDR2 FQGNSA come from the germline V gene. This CDR3 spans 15 amino acids. The CDR3 coding sequence is TGTGCCAGCAGCTTAGGTGGACTCTCGTCCTATGGCTACACCTTC. The encoded protein is CASSLGGLSSYGYTF.

This clone was picked up a small number of times. The chain combines TRBV28 with TRBJ1-5, with 7 bases identical to TRBD1. This CDR3 has 14 residues. Looked up from germline, CDR1 is MDHEN and CDR2 is SYDVKM. V lost 6 bases to trimming and J lost 3 bases; unmatched junction nucleotides: 5. The CDR3 here is CASRQGTDNQPQHF. CDR3 nucleotide sequence: TGTGCCAGCAGGCAAGGGACAGACAATCAGCCCCAGCATTTT. Looking up the rest from reference TRBV28 and TRBJ1-5 gives the full variable domain: DVKVTQSSRYLVKRTGEKVFLECVQDMDHENMFWYRQDPGLGLRLIYFSYDVKMKEKGDIPEGYSVSREKKERFSLILESASTNQTSMYLCASRQGTDNQPQHFGDGTRLSIL.

V gene TRBV5-1 combines with J gene TRBJ1-1; 7 bases map to TRBD1. CDR3 size: 16 residues. Trimming removed 3 bases from V and 0 bases from J; junction bases left unmatched: 8. From germline, CDR1 is SGHRS and CDR2 YFSETQ. The CDR3 spells CASSSGTGTVNTEAFF. CDR3 in DNA: TGCGCCAGCAGCTCCGGTACCGGGACAGTGAACACTGAAGCTTTCTTT.

The CDR3 sequence: CASSIWRNQPQHF. The CDR3, as DNA: TGTGCCAGTAGCATATGGAGGAATCAGCCCCAGCATTTT. The genes are TRBV19 and TRBJ1-5; D is uncertain. Trimming cost V 6 bases and J 4 bases, with 10 bases left between them. The CDR3 is 13 residues long. Germline-derived CDR1 and CDR2 are LNHDA and SQIVND (reference sequence). Combining the CDR3 with reference TRBV19 and TRBJ1-5 gives the whole variable domain DGGITQSPKYLFRKEGQNVTLSCEQNLNHDAMYWYRQDPGQGLRLIYYSQIVNDFQKGDIAEGYSVSREKKESFPLTVTSAQKNPTAFYLCASSIWRNQPQHFGDGTRLSIL.

The chain links TRBV7-9 to TRBJ1-4; a possible D gene is TRBD1 (6 bases). The CDR3 consists of 18 residues. Germline assignment: CDR1 SEHNR and CDR2 FQNEAQ (reference sequence). The CDR3 DNA reads as TGTGCTCTAAGCCCTAGAAGGGTCGGGACATCCAAGGAGGAAAAACTGTTTTTT. Protein product: CALSPRRVGTSKEEKLFF.